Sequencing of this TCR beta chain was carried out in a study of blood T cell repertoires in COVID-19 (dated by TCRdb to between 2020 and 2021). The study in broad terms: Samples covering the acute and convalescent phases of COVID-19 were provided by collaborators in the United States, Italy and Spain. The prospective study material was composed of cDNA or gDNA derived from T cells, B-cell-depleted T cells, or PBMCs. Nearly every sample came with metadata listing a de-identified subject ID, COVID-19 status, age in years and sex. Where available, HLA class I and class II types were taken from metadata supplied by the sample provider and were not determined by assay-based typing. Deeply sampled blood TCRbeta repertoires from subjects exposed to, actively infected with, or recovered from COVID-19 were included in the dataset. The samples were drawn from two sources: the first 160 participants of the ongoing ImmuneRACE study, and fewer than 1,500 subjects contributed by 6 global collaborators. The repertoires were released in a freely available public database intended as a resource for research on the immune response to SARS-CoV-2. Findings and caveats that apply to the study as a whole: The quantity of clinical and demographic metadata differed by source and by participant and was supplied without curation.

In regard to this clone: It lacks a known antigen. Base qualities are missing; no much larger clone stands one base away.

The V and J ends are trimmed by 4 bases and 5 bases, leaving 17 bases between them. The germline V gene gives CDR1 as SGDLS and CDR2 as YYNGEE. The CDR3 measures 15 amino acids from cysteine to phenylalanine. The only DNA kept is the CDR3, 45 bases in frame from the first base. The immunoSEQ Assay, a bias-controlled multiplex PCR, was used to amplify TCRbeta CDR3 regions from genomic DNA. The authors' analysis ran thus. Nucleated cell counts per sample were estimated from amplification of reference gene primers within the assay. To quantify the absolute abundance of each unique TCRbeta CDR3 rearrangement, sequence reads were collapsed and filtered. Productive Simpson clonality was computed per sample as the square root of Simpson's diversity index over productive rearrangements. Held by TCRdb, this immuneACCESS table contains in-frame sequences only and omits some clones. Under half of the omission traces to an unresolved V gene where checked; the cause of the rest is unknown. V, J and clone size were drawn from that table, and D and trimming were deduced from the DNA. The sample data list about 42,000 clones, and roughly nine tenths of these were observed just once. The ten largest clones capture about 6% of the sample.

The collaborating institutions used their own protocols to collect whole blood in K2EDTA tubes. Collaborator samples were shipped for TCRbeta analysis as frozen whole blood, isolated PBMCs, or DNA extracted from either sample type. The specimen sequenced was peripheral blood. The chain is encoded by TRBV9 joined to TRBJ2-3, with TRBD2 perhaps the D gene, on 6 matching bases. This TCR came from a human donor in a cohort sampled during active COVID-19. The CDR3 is CASSTPGTFGDTQYF. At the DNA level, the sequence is TGTGCCAGCAGCACACCCGGGACTTTCGGAGATACGCAGTATTTT.